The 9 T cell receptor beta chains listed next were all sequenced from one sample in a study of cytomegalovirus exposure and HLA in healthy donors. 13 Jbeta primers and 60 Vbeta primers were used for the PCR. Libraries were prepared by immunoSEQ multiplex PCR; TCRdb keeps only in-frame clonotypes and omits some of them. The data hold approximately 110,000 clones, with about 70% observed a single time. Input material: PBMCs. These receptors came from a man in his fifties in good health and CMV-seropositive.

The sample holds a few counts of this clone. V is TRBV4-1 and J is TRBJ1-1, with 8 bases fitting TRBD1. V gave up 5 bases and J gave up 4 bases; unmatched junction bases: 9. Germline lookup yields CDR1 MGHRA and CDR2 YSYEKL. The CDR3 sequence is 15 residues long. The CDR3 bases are TGCGCCAGCAGCTTTGGGACAGGTCCTCTCACTGAAGCTTTCTTT. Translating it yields CASSFGTGPLTEAFF.

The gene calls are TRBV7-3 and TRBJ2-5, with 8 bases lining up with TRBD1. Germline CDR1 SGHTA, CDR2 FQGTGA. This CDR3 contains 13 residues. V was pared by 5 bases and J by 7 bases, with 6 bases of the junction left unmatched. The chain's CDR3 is CASSSQGAGTQYF. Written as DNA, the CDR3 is TGTGCCAGCAGCAGTCAGGGGGCCGGGACCCAGTACTTC.

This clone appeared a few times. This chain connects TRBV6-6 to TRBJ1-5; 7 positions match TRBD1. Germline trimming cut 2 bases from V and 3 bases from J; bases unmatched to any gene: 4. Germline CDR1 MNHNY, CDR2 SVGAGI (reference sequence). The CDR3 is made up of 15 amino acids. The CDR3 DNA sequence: TGTGCCAGCAGTTACCCCAGGGGGTCCAATCAGCCCCAGCATTTT. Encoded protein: CASSYPRGSNQPQHF.

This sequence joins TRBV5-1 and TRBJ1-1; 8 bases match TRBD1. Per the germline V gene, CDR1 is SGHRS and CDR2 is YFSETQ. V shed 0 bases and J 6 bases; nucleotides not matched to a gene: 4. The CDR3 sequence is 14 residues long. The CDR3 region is CASSLDRGRAEAFF. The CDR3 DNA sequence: TGCGCCAGCAGCTTGGACAGGGGGAGGGCTGAAGCTTTCTTT.

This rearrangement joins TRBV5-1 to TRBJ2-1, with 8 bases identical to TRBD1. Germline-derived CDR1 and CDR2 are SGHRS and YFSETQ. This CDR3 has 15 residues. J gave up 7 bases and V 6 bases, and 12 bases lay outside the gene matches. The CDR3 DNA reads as TGCGCCAGCACCCAACAAACAGGGGGAACGAATGAGCAGTTCTTC. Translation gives CASTQQTGGTNEQFF.

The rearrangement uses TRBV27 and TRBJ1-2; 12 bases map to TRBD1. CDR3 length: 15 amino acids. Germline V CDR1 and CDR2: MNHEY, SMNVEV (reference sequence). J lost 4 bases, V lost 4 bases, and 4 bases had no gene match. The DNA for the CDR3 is TGTGCCAGCAGTTCCCCGGGACAGGGGGCCTATGGCTACACCTTC. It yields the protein CASSSPGQGAYGYTF.

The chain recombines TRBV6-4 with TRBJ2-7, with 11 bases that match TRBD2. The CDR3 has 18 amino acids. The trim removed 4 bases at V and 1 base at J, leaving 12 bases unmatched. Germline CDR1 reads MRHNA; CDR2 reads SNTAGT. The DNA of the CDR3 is TGTGCCAGCAGTGGCGGGACTAGCGGTTCGGCCGAGTCCTACGAGCAGTACTTC. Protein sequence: CASSGGTSGSAESYEQYF.

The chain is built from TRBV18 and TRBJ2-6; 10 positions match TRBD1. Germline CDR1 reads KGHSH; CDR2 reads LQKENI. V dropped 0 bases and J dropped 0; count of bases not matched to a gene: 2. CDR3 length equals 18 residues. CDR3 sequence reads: CASSPPGQGISGANVLTF. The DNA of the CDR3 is TGTGCCAGCTCACCACCGGGACAGGGGATCTCTGGGGCCAACGTCCTGACTTTC.

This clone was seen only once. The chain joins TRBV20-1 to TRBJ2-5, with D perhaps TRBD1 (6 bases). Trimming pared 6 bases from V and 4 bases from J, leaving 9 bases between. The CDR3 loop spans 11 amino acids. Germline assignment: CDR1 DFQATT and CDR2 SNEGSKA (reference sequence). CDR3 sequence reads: CSATTGETQYF. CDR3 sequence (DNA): TGCAGTGCAACGACAGGAGAGACCCAGTACTTC.